A single sample is the source of the 28 T cell receptor beta chains below, sequenced in a study of blood T cell repertoires in COVID-19. Repertoires were generated with immunoSEQ multiplex PCR, while TCRdb's copy carries only in-frame clones and drops some. The sample yields 65,000 to 75,000 clones, 80% to 90% seen once. The sequencing input was peripheral blood. The source is a woman over 75 with active or convalescent COVID-19.

The chain uses TRBV3-1 (or the pseudogene TRBV3-2) and TRBJ2-1, with a weak D call TRBD2 (6 bases). This CDR3 comprises 14 residues. Germline-derived CDR1 and CDR2 are LGHDT and YNNKEL (reference sequence). The V and J ends lost 0 bases and 6 bases respectively, with 9 bases between them. The CDR3 spells CASSQDLASNEQFF. The CDR3 DNA follows: TGTGCCAGCAGCCAAGATCTAGCGTCCAATGAGCAGTTCTTC.

The chain couples TRBV18 to TRBJ2-1; 8 positions match TRBD2. This CDR3 is 16 amino acids long. J was trimmed by 0 bases and V by 6 bases; bases with no gene match: 7. Per the germline V gene, CDR1 is KGHSH and CDR2 is LQKENI. CDR3 loop: CASSRREGLSYNEQFF. In DNA form, the CDR3 reads TGTGCCAGCTCCCGCCGGGAGGGGCTCTCCTACAATGAGCAGTTCTTC.

The chain recombines TRBV6-5 with TRBJ2-1, with 7 positions matching TRBD2. Germline V gene sequence: CDR1 MNHEY, CDR2 SVGAGI. The CDR3 is made up of 13 amino acids. The trim removed 7 bases at V and 8 bases at J, leaving 8 bases unmatched. This chain's CDR3 is CASTASGTHEQFF. In DNA form, the CDR3 reads TGTGCCAGCACCGCTAGCGGAACACATGAGCAGTTCTTC.

This rearrangement joins TRBV7-2 to TRBJ2-1; TRBD2 matches at 8 bases. This CDR3 has 13 residues. Germline V gene data show CDR1 as SGHTA and CDR2 as FQGNSA. V dropped 5 bases and J dropped 12; count of bases not matched to a gene: 9. CDR3 loop: CASSLLRGGTQFF. CDR3 coding DNA: TGTGCCAGCAGCCTACTTCGGGGGGGGACGCAGTTCTTC. The full variable domain, in which reference TRBV7-2 and TRBJ2-1 provide the parts outside the CDR3, is GAGVSQSPSNKVTEKGKDVELRCDPISGHTALYWYRQSLGQGLEFLIYFQGNSAPDKSGLPSDRFSAERTGGSVSTLTIQRTQQEDSAVYLCASSLLRGGTQFFGPGTRLTVL.

This clone appeared once. The J gene is TRBJ1-3, the V gene TRBV5-4, with 9 bases lining up with TRBD1. This CDR3 region has 17 residues. CDR1 and CDR2 from the germline V gene are SGHNT and YYREEE (reference sequence). Germline trimming cut 0 bases from V and 3 bases from J; bases unmatched to any gene: 7. Written as DNA, the CDR3 is TGTGCCAGCAGCTTGGGCGGGACAGGGAAAAATGGAAACACCATATATTTT. Protein: CASSLGGTGKNGNTIYF.

The chain links TRBV3-1 (or the pseudogene TRBV3-2) to TRBJ2-5; D ambiguous. CDR1 LGHDT and CDR2 YNNKEL come from the germline V gene (reference sequence). The V end lost 0 bases, the J end lost 5 bases, and 4 bases lay between the germline ends. This CDR3 has 12 residues. CDR3 nucleotides: TGTGCCAGCAGCCAAGATGAGGAGACCCAGTACTTC. Translated: CASSQDEETQYF.

The CDR3 DNA follows: TGCGCCAGCAGCCAAGATACAGCATACGAGCAGTACTTC. It encodes CASSQDTAYEQYF. The chain joins TRBV4-1 to TRBJ2-7; D is uncertain. Looked up from germline, CDR1 is MGHRA and CDR2 is YSYEKL. There are 13 residues in the CDR3. V was pared by 0 bases and J by 4 bases, with 7 bases between.

The chain carries TRBV19 and TRBJ2-2; 8 bases agree with TRBD1. The CDR3 length is 14 residues. After removal of 6 bases from V and 4 bases from J, the junction contained 4 bases not matched to a gene. Germline CDR1 reads LNHDA; CDR2 reads SQIVND (reference sequence). CDR3 protein: CASRTGATTGELFF. The DNA of the CDR3 is TGTGCCAGTAGGACAGGGGCCACCACCGGGGAGCTGTTTTTT.

This chain joins TRBV11-3 and TRBJ1-3, with 7 bases identical to TRBD1. The V segment lost 5 bases and the J segment 1 base; nucleotides outside the gene matches: 8. CDR1 is SGHNT, CDR2 YENEEA, per germline. The CDR3 runs 16 residues. The CDR3 DNA reads TGTGCCAGCAGCAAGACAGGGACTCCATCTGGAAACACCATATATTTT. Residues: CASSKTGTPSGNTIYF.

J is TRBJ1-1 and V is TRBV12-3 or TRBV12-4; D might be TRBD1 (5 bases). V was trimmed by 3 bases and J by 6 bases, leaving 11 bases between them. This CDR3 has 13 residues. CDR3 region: CASSFGGRAEAFF. CDR3 DNA: TGTGCCAGCAGTTTCGGGGGTCGGGCTGAAGCTTTCTTT.

The chain is built from TRBV7-9 and TRBJ1-2; the match to TRBD1 covers 8 bases. V dropped 4 bases and J dropped 1; count of bases not matched to a gene: 11. Germline V gene data show CDR1 as SEHNR and CDR2 as FQNEAQ (reference sequence). The CDR3 loop spans 17 amino acids. For the CDR3, the DNA is TGTGCCAGCAGCTCCGGACAGGGTAGAGAATTTAACTATGGCTACACCTTC. It codes for CASSSGQGREFNYGYTF. Using reference TRBV7-9 and TRBJ1-2 for the parts outside the CDR3, the full variable domain is DTGVSQNPRHKITKRGQNVTFRCDPISEHNRLYWYRQTLGQGPEFLTYFQNEAQLEKSRLLSDRFSAERPKGSFSTLEIQRTEQGDSAMYLCASSSGQGREFNYGYTFGSGTRLTVV.

The V call is TRBV19, the J call TRBJ1-4; D uncertain. Germline V gene sequence: CDR1 LNHDA, CDR2 SQIVND (reference sequence). The germline V and J ends were trimmed by 4 bases and 4 bases, with 10 bases remaining between them. This CDR3 is built from 14 residues. The CDR3 DNA follows: TGTGCCAGTAGTACCGGGAAAGATAATGAAAAACTGTTTTTT. It is translated as CASSTGKDNEKLFF.

This chain links TRBV28 with TRBJ1-2, with 7 nucleotides matching TRBD1. Germline CDR1 reads MDHEN; CDR2 reads SYDVKM. V was clipped by 6 bases and J by 0 bases; unmatched bases: 4. The CDR3 contains 14 residues. The CDR3: CASRRGQANYGYTF. The CDR3 region has the DNA TGTGCCAGCAGACGAGGACAGGCTAACTATGGCTACACCTTC.

Only one count was recorded for this clone. J is TRBJ2-5 and V is TRBV28; a weak D match, TRBD1 (6 bases). This CDR3 region has 14 residues. CDR1 is MDHEN and CDR2 is SYDVKM in the germline V gene. Trimming took off 7 bases at V and 4 bases at J, with 16 bases between the two ends. DNA for the CDR3: TGTGCCAGCACTATAGTTTCAGGGGTAGAGACCCAGTACTTC. It specifies CASTIVSGVETQYF.

The CDR3 loop reads CASSDRLQTGTQYF. CDR3 bases: TGTGCCAGCAGTGATAGACTTCAAACCGGGACCCAGTACTTC. The chain carries TRBV6-1 and TRBJ2-5; D unresolved. The germline CDR1 and CDR2 sequences are MNHNS and SASEGT. V was clipped by 3 bases and J by 7 bases, with 15 bases between them. This CDR3 region has 14 residues.

The V gene is TRBV4-2, the J gene TRBJ1-5, with TRBD1 matching over 10 bases. The junction had 2 bases not matched to a gene; V was cut back by 0 bases and J by 6 bases. The germline V gene has CDR1 LGHNA and CDR2 YNFKEQ. This CDR3 comprises 15 residues. The CDR3 protein is CASSQDRDRGQPQHF. DNA for the CDR3: TGTGCCAGCAGCCAAGATCGGGACAGGGGTCAGCCCCAGCATTTT.

The gene calls are TRBV29-1 and TRBJ2-7; 9 bases line up with TRBD1. V shed 4 bases, J shed 6 bases, and the junction held 10 bases outside the gene matches. Germline lookup yields CDR1 SQVTM and CDR2 ANQGSEA. The CDR3 consists of 14 residues. The CDR3 region has the DNA TGCAGCGTTGGCATTGGGACAGGGAGAGGCGAGCAGTACTTC. Translation gives CSVGIGTGRGEQYF.

V gene TRBV7-9 combines with J gene TRBJ2-1; 7 nucleotides line up with TRBD2. Germline CDR1 is SEHNR and CDR2 is FQNEAQ (reference sequence). Germline trimming cut 2 bases from V and 6 bases from J; bases unmatched to any gene: 1. The CDR3 consists of 13 residues. The CDR3 DNA reads TGTGCCAGCAGCTTATGGGGGGGCAATGAGCAGTTCTTC. This encodes CASSLWGGNEQFF. The full variable domain, with the rest looked up from reference TRBV7-9 and TRBJ2-1, is DTGVSQNPRHKITKRGQNVTFRCDPISEHNRLYWYRQTLGQGPEFLTYFQNEAQLEKSRLLSDRFSAERPKGSFSTLEIQRTEQGDSAMYLCASSLWGGNEQFFGPGTRLTVL.

The V gene is TRBV19, the J gene TRBJ2-5; D uncertain. The germline CDR1 and CDR2 sequences are LNHDA and SQIVND (reference sequence). CDR3 length equals 16 residues. V lost 7 bases, J lost 1 base, and 19 bases lay in between. Here the CDR3 DNA reads TGTGCCAGTAAACCCGCTTCGGCTAGGAGCCAAGAGACCCAGTACTTC. Amino acids: CASKPASARSQETQYF.

This rearrangement joins TRBV5-1 to TRBJ1-4; no firm D call. The germline V gene encodes CDR1 SGHRS and CDR2 YFSETQ. Trimming removed 0 bases from V and 10 bases from J, with 13 bases in between. The CDR3 has 14 amino acids. The DNA for the CDR3 is TGCGCCAGCAGCTTGGAGGGAGTGTTGGGAAAACTGTTTTTT. It codes for CASSLEGVLGKLFF.

This sequence joins TRBV2 and TRBJ2-5; D ambiguous. Trimming took 7 bases from V and 4 from J, leaving 13 bases between them. The CDR3 spans 13 residues. Looked up from germline, CDR1 is SNHLY and CDR2 is FYNNEI. CDR3 residues: CASTLSPRETQYF. The CDR3 DNA is TGTGCCAGCACTTTGTCCCCGCGAGAGACCCAGTACTTC.

The gene calls are TRBV6-5 and TRBJ2-7; 7 bases agree with TRBD2. The CDR3 has 13 residues. Germline CDR1 reads MNHEY; CDR2 reads SVGAGI. J gave up 4 bases and V 2 bases, and 2 bases lay outside the gene matches. The CDR3 region is CASSYPGGYEQYF. The DNA for the CDR3 is TGTGCCAGCAGTTACCCGGGGGGTTACGAGCAGTACTTC.

V is TRBV5-4 and J is TRBJ1-1, with TRBD1 as a possible D gene (5 bases). V was cut by 0 bases and J by 0 bases, with 12 bases left in between. CDR1 and CDR2 (germline): SGHNT, YYREEE (reference sequence). The CDR3 consists of 16 residues. This CDR3 is CASSLDGGPMNTEAFF. CDR3 DNA: TGTGCCAGCAGCTTGGACGGGGGTCCCATGAACACTGAAGCTTTCTTT.

The rearrangement joins TRBV10-3 to TRBJ1-6, with D maybe TRBD1 (5 bases). CDR1 and CDR2 (germline): ENHRY, SYGVKD. This CDR3 spans 13 amino acids. With 6 bases removed from V and 3 bases from J, the gap between germline ends came to 6 bases. The chain's CDR3 is CAISDSYNSPLHF. The DNA of the CDR3 is TGTGCCATCAGCGACAGCTATAATTCACCCCTCCACTTT.

This clone has a single count. This chain links TRBV21-1 with TRBJ1-5. TRBV21-1 is deemed a pseudogene. The CDR3 sequence is 17 residues long. The CDR3 DNA reads TGTGCCAGCAGCAAAGACGTCGGGCGGACTCTCAATCAGCCCCAGCATTTT. It encodes CASSKDVGRTLNQPQHF.

The chain uses TRBV5-1 and TRBJ1-2, with D maybe TRBD1 (5 bases). Trimming removed 0 bases at V and 7 bases at J, with 16 bases between. The CDR3 spans 15 residues. Germline CDR1 and CDR2: SGHRS and YFSETQ. The CDR3 is CASSLGGTRFGGYTF. CDR3 DNA sequence: TGCGCCAGCAGCTTGGGGGGGACTCGGTTTGGTGGCTACACCTTC.

This clone was found a few times. J is TRBJ2-7 and V is TRBV6-6; tentative D call: TRBD2 (6 bases). This CDR3 has 14 amino acids. V gave up 6 bases and J gave up 0 bases, with 12 bases separating them. Germline CDR1 and CDR2: MNHNY and SVGAGI (reference sequence). Here the CDR3 reads CASRNGEVSYEQYF. The CDR3 nucleotides read TGTGCCAGCAGAAACGGGGAGGTCTCCTACGAGCAGTACTTC.

This chain's CDR3 is CASSFVQTTNNEQFF. The CDR3 DNA reads as TGTGCCAGCAGCTTTGTACAAACCACTAACAATGAGCAGTTCTTC. The chain uses TRBV11-1 and TRBJ2-1; D is uncertain. This CDR3 contains 15 residues. The germline CDR1 and CDR2 sequences are SGHAT and FQDESV (reference sequence). Trimming removed 3 bases at V and 5 bases at J, with 14 bases between.